Sequencing of this T cell receptor (beta chain) was carried out in a study of Graves' ophthalmopathy and Graves' hyperthyroidism. Whole-study findings and limits: The authors also found most expanded thyroid clonotypes above 0.001 frequency in blood. Distinction of ophthalmopathy from stable hyperthyroidism by a 13-signature model reached 85% to 90% sensitivity and 75% to 83% specificity.

The study amplified TCR beta CDR3 regions using RNA transcripts. The library came from an HTBI-primed first-round RT-PCR and a second-round multiplex PCR. TCRdb processed the multiplex PCR reads anew with MiXCR; each CDR3 protein has one entry. The top ten hold around half of the sample, which has 200,000 to 300,000 distinct CDR3 sequences, 45% seen once. With respect to this clonotype: As yet, its antigen is unknown.

CDR1 is DFQATT, CDR2 SNEGSKA, per germline (reference sequence). The CDR3 has 15 residues. Trimming at V came to 4 bases and at J to 4 bases, leaving 5 bases not matched to a gene. The gene calls are TRBV20-1 and TRBJ2-2, with 11 bases fitting TRBD2. Sequenced material: peripheral blood. The clonotype originates from an adult man with Graves' ophthalmopathy. The CDR3: CSATRLAGTTGELFF. The CDR3 region has the DNA TGCAGTGCTACCCGACTAGCGGGGACCACCGGGGAGCTGTTTTTT.